What follows is one T cell receptor (beta chain) and its context. The antigen is undetermined. This record belongs to a study of T cell responses to AZD1222 COVID-19 vaccine. Study observations and caveats: Only 5 or 6 people who got AZD1222 tested seropositive at baseline.

Germline V CDR1 and CDR2: SGHTS, YDEGEE. The CDR3 sequence is 14 residues long. The trim removed 0 bases at V and 9 bases at J, leaving 5 bases unmatched. The assay was immunoSEQ multiplex PCR, and TCRdb's table has in-frame clones only and misses some. The sample has about 150,000 clones, approximately 92% seen once; the top ten hold about 3.2%. The source was peripheral blood, collected 28 days after the second AZD1222 dose. The chain uses TRBV5-8 and TRBJ2-1, with 8 bases lining up with TRBD2. The origin of this receptor is an adult who received the AZD1222 COVID-19 vaccine. The CDR3 spells CASSLAGGLGEQFF. In DNA, the CDR3 is TGTGCCAGCAGCTTGGCGGGAGGGCTCGGTGAGCAGTTCTTC.